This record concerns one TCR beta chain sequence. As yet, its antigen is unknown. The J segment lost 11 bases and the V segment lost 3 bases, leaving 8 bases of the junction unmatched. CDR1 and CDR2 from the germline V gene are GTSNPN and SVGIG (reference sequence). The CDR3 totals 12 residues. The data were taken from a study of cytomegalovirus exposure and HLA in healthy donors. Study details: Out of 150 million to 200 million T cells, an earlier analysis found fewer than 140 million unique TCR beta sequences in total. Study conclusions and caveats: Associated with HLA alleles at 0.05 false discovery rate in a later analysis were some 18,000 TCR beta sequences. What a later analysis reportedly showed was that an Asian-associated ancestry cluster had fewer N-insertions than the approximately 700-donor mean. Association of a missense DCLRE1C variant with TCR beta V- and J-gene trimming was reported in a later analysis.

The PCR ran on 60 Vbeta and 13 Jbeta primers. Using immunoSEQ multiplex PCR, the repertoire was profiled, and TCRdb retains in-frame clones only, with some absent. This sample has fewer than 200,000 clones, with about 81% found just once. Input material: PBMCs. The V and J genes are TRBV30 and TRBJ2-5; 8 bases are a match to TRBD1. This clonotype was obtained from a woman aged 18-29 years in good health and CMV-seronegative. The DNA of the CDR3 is TGTGCCTGGAGCCAGGACAGGGTGGTGCAGTACTTC. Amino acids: CAWSQDRVVQYF.